This T cell receptor beta chain is drawn from a study of blood T cell repertoires in COVID-19. Profiled with immunoSEQ multiplex PCR; TCRdb holds only in-frame clones, not every one. The table includes 150,000 to 200,000 clones, roughly 78% detected once. This CDR3 is built from 15 residues. The junction had 4 bases not matched to a gene; V was cut back by 0 bases and J by 6 bases. Germline V gene data show CDR1 as LGHNA and CDR2 as YNFKEQ. This TCR came from a woman over 75 with active or convalescent COVID-19. The sample consisted of peripheral blood. V gene TRBV4-2 combines with J gene TRBJ1-4, with TRBD1 identical over 7 bases. CDR3 nucleotides: TGTGCCAGCAGCCAAGACCACAGGGGTGATGAAAAACTGTTTTTT. The encoded protein is CASSQDHRGDEKLFF.